The rows below give T cell receptor beta chains drawn from one sample of a study of post-analysis software for immune sequencing data. TCRdb recomputed calls from the PCR reads with MiXCR, one row per CDR3 protein. The sample holds about 620,000 distinct CDR3 sequences, roughly 46% seen once. Sample: blood. These receptors were obtained from a girl aged 10 to 17 with multiple sclerosis. Each CDR3 is given with its conserved first and last residue. D genes are given only for firm matches. Clone size is given for some rows only: seen once, a few or many times, or a class if the clone is expanded.

clone size	V gene	J gene	D gene	CDR3 length	CDR3 protein	CDR3 DNA
-	TRBV10-2	TRBJ2-7	TRBD1	18	CASSEPLGRRDRGYEQYF	TGCGCCAGCAGTGAGCCTCTAGGGAGAAGGGACAGGGGTTACGAGCAGTACTTC
-	TRBV6-1	TRBJ2-1	TRBD1	16	CASSRGTGNSYNEQFF	TGTGCCAGCAGTCGCGGGACAGGGAACTCCTACAATGAGCAGTTCTTC
few	TRBV29-1	TRBJ1-2	-	14	CSVEIGRTGYGYTF	TGCAGTGTTGAAATCGGCCGTACGGGCTATGGCTACACCTTC
-	TRBV29-1	TRBJ2-3	TRBD2	18	CSVEGGGSGGASTDTQYF	TGCAGCGTTGAAGGTGGAGGTAGCGGGGGGGCAAGCACAGATACGCAGTATTTT
-	TRBV20-1	TRBJ1-6	-	13	CSAKPGWNSPLHF	TGCAGTGCTAAGCCAGGGTGGAATTCACCCCTCCACTTT
few	TRBV6-6	TRBJ1-2	-	16	CASSFTPYRNFYGYTF	TGTGCCAGCAGTTTTACGCCTTACAGGAACTTCTATGGCTACACCTTC
few	TRBV12-3/TRBV12-4	TRBJ2-7	TRBD1	14	CASCVTGSSYEQYF	TGTGCCAGCTGTGTGACAGGGTCCTCCTACGAGCAGTACTTC
few	TRBV7-9	TRBJ2-1	-	13	CASSYDRYHEQFF	TGTGCCAGCAGCTACGACAGGTACCATGAGCAGTTCTTC
-	TRBV10-3	TRBJ2-7	TRBD1	16	CAISNKAGTGGYEQYF	TGTGCCATCAGTAATAAAGCCGGGACAGGGGGGTACGAGCAGTACTTC
-	TRBV5-5	TRBJ2-4	-	19	CASSPKGDGELTAKNIQYF	TGTGCCAGCAGCCCCAAGGGTGATGGGGAGTTAACCGCCAAAAACATTCAGTACTTC
-	TRBV6-5	TRBJ1-5	-	13	CASSPFRDQPQHF	TGTGCCAGCAGTCCATTTCGAGATCAGCCCCAGCATTTT
few	TRBV6-1	TRBJ2-7	-	13	CASRGGASYEQYF	TGTGCCAGCAGAGGGGGGGCCTCCTACGAGCAGTACTTC
-	TRBV12-3/TRBV12-4	TRBJ1-4	-	14	CASSSGGSREKLFF	TGTGCCAGCAGTTCCGGTGGTTCTCGTGAAAAACTGTTTTTT
few	TRBV4-2	TRBJ1-5	-	16	CASSQDRGQAGQPQHF	TGTGCCAGCAGCCAAGATAGAGGCCAGGCTGGACAGCCCCAGCATTTT
-	TRBV12-3/TRBV12-4	TRBJ2-7	TRBD2	20	CASSRRPPGLAQLSSYEQYF	TGTGCCAGCAGTCGGAGGCCCCCGGGACTAGCGCAACTCAGCTCCTACGAGCAGTACTTC
few	TRBV5-8	TRBJ2-4	-	13	CASSLSGRNIQYF	TGTGCCAGCAGCTTGTCCGGGCGGAACATTCAGTACTTC
-	TRBV5-1	TRBJ2-3	-	16	CASSLDRQRRTDTQYF	TGCGCCAGCAGCTTGGATCGTCAGAGGCGCACAGATACGCAGTATTTT
few	TRBV3-1	TRBJ1-5	-	15	CASSQEGARNQPQHF	TGTGCCAGCAGCCAAGAAGGGGCCAGGAATCAGCCCCAGCATTTT
few	TRBV6-4	TRBJ2-1	-	14	CASSEQEGRNEQFF	TGTGCCAGCAGTGAACAGGAAGGGAGGAATGAGCAGTTCTTC
few	TRBV7-3	TRBJ2-1	TRBD2	15	CASSILAGGYNEQFF	TGTGCCAGCAGCATATTAGCGGGGGGATACAATGAGCAGTTCTTC
few	TRBV6-6	TRBJ2-5	-	12	CASSYSGTEMYF	TGTGCCAGCAGTTACTCTGGGACGGAAATGTACTTC
-	TRBV20-1	TRBJ2-7	-	12	CSARVSSHEQYF	TGCAGTGCTAGAGTCTCCAGCCACGAGCAGTACTTC
few	TRBV7-9	TRBJ1-5	-	13	CASSEYSNQPQHF	TGTGCCAGCAGCGAGTATAGCAATCAGCCCCAGCATTTT
-	TRBV10-3	TRBJ2-3	-	14	CAISQGRGTDTQYF	TGTGCCATCAGCCAAGGGCGGGGAACAGATACGCAGTATTTT
-	TRBV24-1	TRBJ1-6	-	14	CATSDLREKTPLHF	TGTGCCACCAGTGATCTCCGGGAAAAGACACCCCTCCACTTT
-	TRBV6-6	TRBJ1-5	TRBD1	16	CASTLRGGQTNQPQHF	TGTGCCAGCACCTTGCGGGGGGGACAGACTAATCAGCCCCAGCATTTT
few	TRBV5-1	TRBJ1-2	-	13	CASSLRMGDGYTF	TGCGCCAGCAGCTTGAGAATGGGGGATGGCTACACCTTC
-	TRBV7-9	TRBJ1-6	-	15	CASSLRGMEWSPPHF	TGTGCCAGCAGCCTACGGGGGATGGAGTGGTCACCCCCCCACTTT
-	TRBV4-1	TRBJ2-7	-	13	CASSQRLGDEQYF	TGCGCCAGCAGCCAAAGGTTGGGGGACGAGCAGTACTTC
few	TRBV7-9	TRBJ2-1	TRBD1	20	CASSPKLGDRGPSSYNEQFF	TGTGCCAGCAGCCCTAAACTGGGGGACAGGGGGCCGAGCTCCTACAATGAGCAGTTCTTC